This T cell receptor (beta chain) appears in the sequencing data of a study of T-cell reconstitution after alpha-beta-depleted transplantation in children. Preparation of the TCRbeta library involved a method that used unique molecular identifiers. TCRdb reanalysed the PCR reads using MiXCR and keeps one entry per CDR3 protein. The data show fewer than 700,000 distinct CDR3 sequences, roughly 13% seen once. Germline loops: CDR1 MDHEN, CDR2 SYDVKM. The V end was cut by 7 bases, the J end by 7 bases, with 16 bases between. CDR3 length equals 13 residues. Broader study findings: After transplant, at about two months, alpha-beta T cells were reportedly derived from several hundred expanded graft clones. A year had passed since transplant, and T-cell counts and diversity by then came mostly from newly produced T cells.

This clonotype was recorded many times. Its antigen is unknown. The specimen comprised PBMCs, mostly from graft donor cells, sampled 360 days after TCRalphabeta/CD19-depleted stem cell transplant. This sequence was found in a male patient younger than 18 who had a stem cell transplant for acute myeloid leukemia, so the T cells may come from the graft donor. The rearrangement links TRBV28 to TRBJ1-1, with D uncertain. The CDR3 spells CASTLGRAVEAFF. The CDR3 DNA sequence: TGTGCCAGCACCCTAGGTCGGGCAGTTGAAGCTTTCTTT.